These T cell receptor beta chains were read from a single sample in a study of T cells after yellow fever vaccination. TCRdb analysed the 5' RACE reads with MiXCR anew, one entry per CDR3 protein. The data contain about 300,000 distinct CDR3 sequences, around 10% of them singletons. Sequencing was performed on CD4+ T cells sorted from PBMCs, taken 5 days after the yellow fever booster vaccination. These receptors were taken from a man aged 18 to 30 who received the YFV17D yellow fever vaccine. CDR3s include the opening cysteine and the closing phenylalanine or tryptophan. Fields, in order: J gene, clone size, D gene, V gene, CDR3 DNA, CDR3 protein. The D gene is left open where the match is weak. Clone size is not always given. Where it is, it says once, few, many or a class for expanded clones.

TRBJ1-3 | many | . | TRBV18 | TGTGCCAGCTCACCTCAAGGAAACACCATATATTTT | CASSPQGNTIYF
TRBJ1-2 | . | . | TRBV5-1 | TGCGCCAGCAGCGCCAGGGGTCATCTTGGCTACACCTTC | CASSARGHLGYTF
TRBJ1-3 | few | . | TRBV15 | TGTGCCACCAGCAGAGAGTTCTCTGGAAACACCATATATTTT | CATSREFSGNTIYF
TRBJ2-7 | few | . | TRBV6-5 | TGTGCCAGCACCGACGGAGTAGAGCAGTACTTC | CASTDGVEQYF
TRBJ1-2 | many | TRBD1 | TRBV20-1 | TGCAGTGCCCGTCCCGGGACAGGCCCAGCTAACTATGGCTACACCTTC | CSARPGTGPANYGYTF
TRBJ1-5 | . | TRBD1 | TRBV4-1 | TGCGCCAGCAGCCAAGATTTCGGGACAGGGGGATATAGCAATCAGCCCCAGCATTTT | CASSQDFGTGGYSNQPQHF
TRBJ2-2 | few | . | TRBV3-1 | TGTGCCAGCAGCCAGGGGCAGTACACCGGGGAGCTGTTTTTT | CASSQGQYTGELFF
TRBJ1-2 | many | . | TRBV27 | TGTGCCAGCAGTGTACGGGGGAATCTTAACTATGGCTACACCTTC | CASSVRGNLNYGYTF
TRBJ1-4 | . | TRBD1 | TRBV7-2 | TGTGCCAGCAGCGGGACAGGGTACGAAGTGTTTTTT | CASSGTGYEVFF
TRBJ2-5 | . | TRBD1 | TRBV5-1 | TGCGCCAGCAGCACGGGACAGGGAAGTAAAGAGACCCAGTACTTC | CASSTGQGSKETQYF
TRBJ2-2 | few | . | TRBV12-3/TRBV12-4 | TGTGCCAGCACCTGGGGGGACGCGAACACCGGGGAGCTGTTTTTT | CASTWGDANTGELFF
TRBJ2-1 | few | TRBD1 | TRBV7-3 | TGTGCCAGCAGCCCGGGGTACAGGGGTCCAAATACCTACAATGAGCAGTTCTTC | CASSPGYRGPNTYNEQFF
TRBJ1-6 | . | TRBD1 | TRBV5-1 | TGCGCCAGCAGCTTACTGCCGGGACAGCTCAATTCACCCCTCCACTTT | CASSLLPGQLNSPLHF
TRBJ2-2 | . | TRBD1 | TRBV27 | TGTGCCAGCAAAACAGGGGGGACCGGGGAGCTGTTTTTT | CASKTGGTGELFF
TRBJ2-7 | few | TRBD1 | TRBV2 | TGTGCCAGCACCATCCGGACAGGCCTCTACGAGCAGTACTTC | CASTIRTGLYEQYF
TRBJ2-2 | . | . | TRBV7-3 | TGTGCCAGCCGCCGAGCCACCGGGGAGCTGTTTTTT | CASRRATGELFF
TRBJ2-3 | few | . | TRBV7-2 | TGTGCCACCCTCAGGCCGGGTGGCACAGATACGCAGTATTTT | CATLRPGGTDTQYF
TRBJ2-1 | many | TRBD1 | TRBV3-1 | TGTGCCAGCAGCCCCGGGACAGGCCCCGATGAGCAGTTCTTC | CASSPGTGPDEQFF
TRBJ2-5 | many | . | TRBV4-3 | TGCGCCAGCAGCCAAGGCCAAGGAGAGTCGGAGACCCAGTACTTC | CASSQGQGESETQYF
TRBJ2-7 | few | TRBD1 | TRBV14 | TGTGCCAGCAGCCGCGGCAGCTACAGGGGTTACGAGCAGTACTTC | CASSRGSYRGYEQYF
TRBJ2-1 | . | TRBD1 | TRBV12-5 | TGTGCTAGTGACAAGGGACAGGCGGCTTCCCACAATGAGCAGTTCTTC | CASDKGQAASHNEQFF
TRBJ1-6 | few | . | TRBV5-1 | TGCGCCAGCAGCCCCGGGCATGGGGGCTTAACGATTTCACCCCTCCACTTT | CASSPGHGGLTISPLHF
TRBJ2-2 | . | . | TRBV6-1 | TGTGCCAGAAGTGGCCTAACTAGTATCGGGGAGCTGTTTTTT | CARSGLTSIGELFF
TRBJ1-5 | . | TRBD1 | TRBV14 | TGTGCCAGCAGCCAACGACAGGGCTCGCATCAGCCCCAGCATTTT | CASSQRQGSHQPQHF
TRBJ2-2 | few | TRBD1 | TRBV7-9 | TGTGCCAGCAGCCAACGGACAGGTTGGGCCGGGGAGCTGTTTTTT | CASSQRTGWAGELFF
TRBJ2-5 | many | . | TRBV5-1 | TGCGCCAGCAGCTTGGGGGGCCAAGAGACCCAGTACTTC | CASSLGGQETQYF
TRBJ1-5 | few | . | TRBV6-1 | TGTGCCAGCAGTGACCGTTATGTGGCGGTGAATCAGCCCCAGCATTTT | CASSDRYVAVNQPQHF
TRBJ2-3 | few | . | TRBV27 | TGTGCCAGCAGTTTTTTTAGCACAGATACGCAGTATTTT | CASSFFSTDTQYF
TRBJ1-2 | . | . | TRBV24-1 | TGTGCCACCAGTGACTCGCGAAACTATGGCTACACCTTC | CATSDSRNYGYTF
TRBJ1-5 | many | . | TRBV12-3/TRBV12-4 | TGTGCCAGCAGTTTCCGCTTGAACCAGCCCCAGCATTTT | CASSFRLNQPQHF
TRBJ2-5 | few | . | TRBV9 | TGTGCCAGCAGCGTAGTCGGGGGCCTCCAAGAGACCCAGTACTTC | CASSVVGGLQETQYF
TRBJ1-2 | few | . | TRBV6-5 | TGTGCCAGCAGGGAGTGGGGCTATGGCTACACCTTC | CASREWGYGYTF
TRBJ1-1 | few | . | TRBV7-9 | TGTGCCAGCAGCTTGGTCGGGAACCCTGAAGCTTTCTTT | CASSLVGNPEAFF
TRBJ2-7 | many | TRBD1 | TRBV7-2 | TGTGCCAGCAGCTTAGCGGGACAGGGAGCCTACGAGCAGTACTTC | CASSLAGQGAYEQYF
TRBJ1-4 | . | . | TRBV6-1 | TGTGCCAGCAGTGGCTTTAATGAAAAACTGTTTTTT | CASSGFNEKLFF
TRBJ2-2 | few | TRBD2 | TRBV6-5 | TGTGCCAGCAGTTACGGGACTAGCGGGGGGAACACCGGGGAGCTGTTTTTT | CASSYGTSGGNTGELFF
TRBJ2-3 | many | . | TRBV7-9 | TGTGCCAGCAGCTTCCGGCAGGGCGCAGATACGCAGTATTTT | CASSFRQGADTQYF
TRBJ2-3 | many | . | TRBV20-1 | TGCAGTGCCGGGGCCCGGGGCCGGGGTACGCAGTATTTT | CSAGARGRGTQYF
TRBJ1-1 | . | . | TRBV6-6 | TGTGCCAGCAGTTACCTAACAGGGTACGGTTGGAACACTGAAGCTTTCTTT | CASSYLTGYGWNTEAFF
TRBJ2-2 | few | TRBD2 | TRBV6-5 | TGTGCCAGCAGAAGAGTAGGACTAGCGAACACCGGGGAGCTGTTTTTT | CASRRVGLANTGELFF
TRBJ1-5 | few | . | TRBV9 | TGTGCCAGCAGCGTAGGCGGGATGGGCAATCAGCCCCAGCATTTT | CASSVGGMGNQPQHF
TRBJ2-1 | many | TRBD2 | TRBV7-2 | TGTGCCAGCAGGTTTCCCGTAGCGGGGGCCCTACATGGTGAGCAGTTCTTC | CASRFPVAGALHGEQFF
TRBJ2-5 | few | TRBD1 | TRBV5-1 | TGCGCCAGCAGCTTAGGAGGGACAGGGTCCGAGACCCAGTACTTC | CASSLGGTGSETQYF
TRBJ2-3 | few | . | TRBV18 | TGTGCCAGCTCACCACACACAGATACGCAGTATTTT | CASSPHTDTQYF
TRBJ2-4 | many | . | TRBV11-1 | TGTGCCAGCAGCTTGGGGACCCTTGACATTCAGTACTTC | CASSLGTLDIQYF
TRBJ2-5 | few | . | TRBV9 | TGTGCCAGCAGCACAGAGGCGGCTCCCGAGACCCAGTACTTC | CASSTEAAPETQYF
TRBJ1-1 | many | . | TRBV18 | TGTGCCAGCTCACCACAGCAGGAGGCCACTGAAGCTTTCTTT | CASSPQQEATEAFF
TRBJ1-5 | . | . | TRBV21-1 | TGTGCCAGCAGCAAAGGGGAGAAGGGCCTCAATCAGCCCCAGCATTTT | CASSKGEKGLNQPQHF
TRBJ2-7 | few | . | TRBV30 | TGTGCCTGGAGCAAGGGGCTTGAGGGCGAGCAGTACTTC | CAWSKGLEGEQYF
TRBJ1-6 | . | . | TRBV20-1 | TGCAGTGCTCCTCTCGGGGTTAATTCACCCCTCCACTTT | CSAPLGVNSPLHF
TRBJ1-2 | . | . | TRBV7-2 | TGTGCCAGCAGCTTATTAGGCAGGGTGGAGTATGGCTACACCTTC | CASSLLGRVEYGYTF
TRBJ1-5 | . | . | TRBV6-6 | TGTGCCGGCGCGGGATTCAATCAGCCCCAGCATTTT | CAGAGFNQPQHF
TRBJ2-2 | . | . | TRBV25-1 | TGTGCCAGCAGTGGCTGGACAGAAACGGCCACCGGGGAGCTGTTTTTT | CASSGWTETATGELFF